This T cell receptor (beta chain) was recovered during a study of cytomegalovirus exposure and HLA in healthy donors. PCR was performed using 60 Vbeta and 13 Jbeta primers. Sequenced by immunoSEQ multiplex PCR; TCRdb stores in-frame clones only, minus some. The table shows some 130,000 clones, with roughly 80% occurring only once. The CDR3 length is 16 residues. The trim removed 4 bases at V and 0 bases at J, leaving 6 bases unmatched. Per germline, CDR1 SGHRS and CDR2 YFSETQ. The V call is TRBV5-1, the J call TRBJ2-1; the match to TRBD1 covers 8 bases. Source material: PBMCs. The sequence derives from a young man in good health and CMV-seronegative. In DNA form, the CDR3 reads TGCGCCAGCAGCCTCAGGGGACAGGACTCCTACAATGAGCAGTTCTTC. Translated: CASSLRGQDSYNEQFF. Supplemented by reference TRBV5-1 and TRBJ2-1, the full variable domain reads KAGVTQTPRYLIKTRGQQVTLSCSPISGHRSVSWYQQTPGQGLQFLFEYFSETQRNKGNFPGRFSGRQFSNSRSEMNVSTLELGDSALYLCASSLRGQDSYNEQFFGPGTRLTVL.